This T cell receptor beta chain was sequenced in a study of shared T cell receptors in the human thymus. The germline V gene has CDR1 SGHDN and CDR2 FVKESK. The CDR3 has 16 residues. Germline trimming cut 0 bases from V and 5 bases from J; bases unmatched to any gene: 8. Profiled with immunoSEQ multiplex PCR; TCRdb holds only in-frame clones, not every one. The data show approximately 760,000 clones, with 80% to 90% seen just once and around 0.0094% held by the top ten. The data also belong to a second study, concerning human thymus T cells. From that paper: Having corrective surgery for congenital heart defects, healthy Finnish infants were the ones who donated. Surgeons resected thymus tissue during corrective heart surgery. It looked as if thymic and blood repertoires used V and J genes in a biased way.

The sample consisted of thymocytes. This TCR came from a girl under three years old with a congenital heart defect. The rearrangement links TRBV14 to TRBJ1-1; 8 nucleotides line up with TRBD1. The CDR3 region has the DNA TGTGCCAGCAGCCAAGACCAGACAGGGGAAGCTACTGAAGCTTTCTTT. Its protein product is CASSQDQTGEATEAFF. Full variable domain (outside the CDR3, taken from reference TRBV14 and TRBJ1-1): EAGVTQFPSHSVIEKGQTVTLRCDPISGHDNLYWYRRVMGKEIKFLLHFVKESKQDESGMPNNRFLAERTGGTYSTLKVQPAELEDSGVYFCASSQDQTGEATEAFFGQGTRLTVV.